This paragraph covers one T cell receptor (beta chain) sequence. Its cognate antigen has yet to be identified. No base quality values were provided; no much bigger clone lies one nucleotide off. This sample was included in a study of blood T cell repertoires in COVID-19 (dated by TCRdb to the early 2020s). Broadly, across the study: Samples from collaborators originated in the United States, Italy and Spain and spanned both the acute and convalescent phases of COVID-19. The repertoires were released in a freely available public database meant as a resource for research on the immune response to SARS-CoV-2. The sample metadata nearly always contained a de-identified subject ID, COVID-19 status, age in years and sex. Deeply sampled blood TCRbeta repertoires from subjects exposed to, actively infected with, or recovered from COVID-19 were included in the dataset. The samples were drawn from the first 160 participants of the ongoing ImmuneRACE study and from 1,254 subjects provided by 6 global collaborators. The prospective study material was composed of cDNA or gDNA derived from T cells, B-cell-depleted T cells, or PBMCs. HLA class I and class II types, where available, came from metadata supplied by the sample provider rather than from assay-based typing.

The immunoSEQ Assay, a bias-controlled multiplex PCR, was used to amplify TCRbeta CDR3 regions from genomic DNA. Per the authors' processing: Nucleated cell counts per sample were estimated from amplification of reference gene primers within the assay. To quantify the absolute abundance of each unique TCRbeta CDR3 rearrangement, sequence reads were collapsed and filtered. For each sample, productive Simpson clonality was calculated as the square root of Simpson's diversity index across productive rearrangements. TCRdb mirrors the immuneACCESS table, restricted to in-frame sequences. Some clones are absent from its copies; in checked studies, under half trace to an unresolved V gene, and the reason for the others is unknown. V, J and clone size are those of that table, while D and trimming were read from the DNA. For this sample the table gives a few hundred thousand clones, of which 80% to 90% were detected only once. More than 3.5% of the sample is in the top ten clones.

What the study reported, not specific to this receptor: How much clinical and demographic metadata was included differed by source and by participant, and the metadata was provided uncurated.

Participants in the prospective study were aged roughly 18 to 89 years, lived in some 24 United States geographic areas, and enrolled through a virtual design. Cohort assignment in the prospective study relied on participant-reported clinical history from a screening survey and a study questionnaire. Recovered participants in ImmuneRACE Cohort 3 were defined by two consecutive negative NP/OP PCR tests, clearance by a healthcare professional, or resolution of symptoms. Mobile phlebotomists in the prospective study collected whole blood, serum and a nasopharyngeal or oropharyngeal swab from every participant. Additional blood draws and questionnaires over an approximately 2-month period could optionally be provided by prospective study participants. Before DNA extraction, blood samples from the prospective study were shipped at room temperature or frozen. Cut back by 1 base and 5 bases, the V and J ends lie 10 bases apart. From the cysteine up to the phenylalanine, the CDR3 has a length of 14 residues. The CDR3 DNA has 42 bases and is translated from base 1. The CDR1 and CDR2 encoded by the germline V gene are SGHRS and YFSETQ.

Recombination joined TRBV5-1 with TRBJ2-1; the D gene is possibly TRBD2, with 6 bases matching. The TCR comes from a woman younger than 45 who had recovered from COVID-19. Sequencing was carried out using PBMCs or T cells enriched from blood (not recorded which). The DNA sequence is TGCGCCAGCAGCTTGAGGCTAGCGAACAATGAGCAGTTCTTC. It is translated as CASSLRLANNEQFF.